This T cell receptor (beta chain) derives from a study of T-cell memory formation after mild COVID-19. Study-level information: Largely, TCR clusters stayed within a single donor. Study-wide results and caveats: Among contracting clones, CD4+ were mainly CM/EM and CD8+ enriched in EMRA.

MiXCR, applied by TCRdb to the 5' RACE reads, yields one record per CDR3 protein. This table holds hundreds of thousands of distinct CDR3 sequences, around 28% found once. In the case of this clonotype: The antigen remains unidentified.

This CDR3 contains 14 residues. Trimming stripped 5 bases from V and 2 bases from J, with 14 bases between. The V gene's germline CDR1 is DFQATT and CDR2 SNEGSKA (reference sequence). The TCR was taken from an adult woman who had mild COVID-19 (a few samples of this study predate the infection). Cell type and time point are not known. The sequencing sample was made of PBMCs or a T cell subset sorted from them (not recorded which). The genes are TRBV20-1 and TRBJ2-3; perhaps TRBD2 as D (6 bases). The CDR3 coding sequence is TGCAGTGCTGAACAGCGGGCCTACACAGATACGCAGTATTTT. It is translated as CSAEQRAYTDTQYF.